This TCR beta chain was identified in a study of blood T cell repertoires in COVID-19. The overall study: The cDNA or gDNA used as material had been derived from T cells, B-cell-depleted T cells, or PBMCs.

As processed by the authors: Reference gene primer amplification gave estimated nucleated cell counts. Sequenced by immunoSEQ multiplex PCR; TCRdb stores in-frame clones only, minus some. The V and J calls and clone size are taken from that table; D and trimming were inferred from the DNA. The sample yields around 160,000 clones, about 89% seen once. Trimming took 2 bases from V and 3 from J; bases not matched to a gene: 4. CDR3 length: 15 amino acids. Looked up from germline, CDR1 is SGHRS and CDR2 is YFSETQ. The sequence came from a man at least 80 years old with acute or convalescent COVID-19. The chain links TRBV5-1 to TRBJ1-5; 8 nucleotides align to TRBD1. The sample consisted of peripheral blood. The CDR3 loop is CASSLGQGHNQPQHF. The CDR3 bases are TGCGCCAGCAGCTTAGGACAGGGCCACAATCAGCCCCAGCATTTT.